The rows below give T cell receptor beta chains drawn from one sample of a study of vaccination effects on CD4 cells after COVID-19. The method was immunoSEQ multiplex PCR; TCRdb's version includes in-frame clones alone and lacks a portion of them. The data contain about 45,000 clones, about 74% of them seen just once; the ten biggest clones take up roughly 8.7%. No antigens are known for them. The source material was CD4+ T cells from PBMCs cultured without peptide, sampled before COVID-19 vaccination. Receptors were obtained from a human donor who had a prior SARS-CoV-2 infection. CDR3s include the opening cysteine and the closing phenylalanine or tryptophan. A D gene is named only where the DNA matches it firmly. The size field is filled for only some rows; it gives once, few, many or a size class.

j_call	d_call	v_call	clone_size	cdr3_aa	cdr3_nt
TRBJ2-5	TRBD1	TRBV4-2	NA	CASSQGQHQETQYF	TGTGCCAGCAGCCAGGGACAGCACCAAGAGACCCAGTACTTC
TRBJ1-2	NA	TRBV5-1	NA	CASSPDKMDGYTF	TGCGCCAGCAGCCCCGATAAGATGGATGGCTACACCTTC
TRBJ2-3	NA	TRBV10-2	NA	CASGSDDKRFTDTQYF	TGCGCCAGTGGAAGTGATGACAAACGATTCACAGATACGCAGTATTTT
TRBJ2-2	TRBD1	TRBV24-1	NA	CATSDPGTGTTGELFF	TGTGCCACCAGTGACCCCGGGACAGGGACGACCGGGGAGCTGTTTTTT
TRBJ2-3	TRBD2	TRBV11-3	NA	CASSPRLTSVTQYF	TGTGCCAGCAGCCCTCGACTAACTAGCGTTACGCAGTATTTT
TRBJ1-5	NA	TRBV7-2	NA	CASSSSSGEQPQHF	TGTGCCAGCAGCTCCAGCAGCGGGGAACAGCCCCAGCATTTT
TRBJ2-3	TRBD2	TRBV5-4	NA	CASSLAGGGADTQYF	TGTGCCAGCAGCTTGGCCGGCGGGGGGGCAGATACGCAGTATTTT
TRBJ2-7	NA	TRBV4-1	NA	CASSQVVGGISPYEQYF	TGCGCCAGCAGCCAAGTAGTAGGGGGTATCTCTCCCTACGAGCAGTACTTC
TRBJ1-6	NA	TRBV21-1	NA	CASSKGEGNAPLHF	TGTGCCAGCAGCAAAGGCGAGGGTAATGCACCCCTCCACTTT
TRBJ1-2	NA	TRBV11-2	NA	CASSLENYGYTF	TGTGCCAGCAGCTTAGAAAACTATGGCTACACCTTC
TRBJ1-5	TRBD1	TRBV2	few	CASTDRGGQPQHF	TGTGCCAGCACGGACAGGGGAGGTCAGCCCCAGCATTTT
TRBJ2-1	NA	TRBV2	NA	CASSEARYNEQFF	TGTGCCAGCAGTGAAGCCCGCTACAATGAGCAGTTCTTC
TRBJ1-5	NA	TRBV20-1	NA	CSASASGQPQHF	TGCAGTGCTAGTGCCTCGGGACAGCCCCAGCATTTT
TRBJ1-3	TRBD1	TRBV2	few	CASRQGASGNTIYF	TGTGCCAGCAGACAGGGGGCATCGGGAAACACCATATATTTT
TRBJ2-7	NA	TRBV14	NA	CASSQGGSGAPYEQYF	TGTGCCAGCAGCCAAGGGGGTAGCGGCGCCCCCTACGAGCAGTACTTC
TRBJ1-1	TRBD1	TRBV5-1	NA	CASSSTGEAGAFF	TGCGCCAGCAGCTCTACAGGGGAGGCGGGAGCTTTCTTT
TRBJ2-7	TRBD1	TRBV5-1	NA	CASGGTGVYEQYF	TGCGCCAGCGGGGGGACAGGGGTCTACGAGCAGTACTTC
TRBJ2-3	NA	TRBV9	once	CASSLTGKSTDTQYF	TGTGCCAGCAGCTTAACAGGGAAGAGCACAGATACGCAGTATTTT
TRBJ2-1	NA	TRBV20-1	NA	CSARDYNEQFF	TGCAGTGCTAGAGATTACAATGAGCAGTTCTTC
TRBJ2-1	NA	TRBV2	once	CASSVQKLSSYNEQFF	TGTGCCAGCAGTGTTCAGAAACTAAGCTCCTACAATGAGCAGTTCTTC
TRBJ1-2	TRBD1	TRBV9	once	CASSVDGTGGLGYTF	TGTGCCAGCAGCGTCGATGGGACAGGGGGACTTGGCTACACCTTC
TRBJ2-7	NA	TRBV5-1	once	CASSETSVPYYEQYF	TGCGCCAGCAGCGAGACTAGTGTTCCTTACTACGAGCAGTACTTC
TRBJ2-1	NA	TRBV9	NA	CASSVERHSYNEQFF	TGTGCCAGCAGCGTAGAGCGTCACTCCTACAATGAGCAGTTCTTC
TRBJ2-5	NA	TRBV6-5	NA	CASSSGGVVETQYF	TGTGCCAGCAGTTCGGGGGGCGTCGTGGAGACCCAGTACTTC
TRBJ1-4	NA	TRBV10-3	NA	CAISGPPGATNEKLFF	TGTGCCATCAGTGGACCCCCCGGGGCAACTAATGAAAAACTGTTTTTT
TRBJ2-7	NA	TRBV11-2	NA	CASSPLSDVGQYF	TGTGCCAGCAGCCCCCTTTCGGATGTCGGGCAGTACTTC
TRBJ1-5	NA	TRBV18	once	CASSPRGEGQPQHF	TGTGCCAGCTCACCACGGGGTGAAGGTCAGCCCCAGCATTTT
TRBJ2-7	NA	TRBV3-1/TRBV3-2	few	CASSQDLAGGEQYF	TGTGCCAGCAGCCAAGATCTCGCAGGAGGCGAGCAGTACTTC
TRBJ2-3	NA	TRBV6-5	NA	CASSSFSWADTQYF	TGTGCCAGCAGTTCTTTTAGTTGGGCGGATACGCAGTATTTT
TRBJ2-7	TRBD2	TRBV6-5	once	CASRGGSTYEQYF	TGTGCCAGCAGGGGCGGGAGCACCTACGAGCAGTACTTC
TRBJ1-5	TRBD1	TRBV7-9	NA	CASSPTGSGDQPQHF	TGTGCCAGCAGCCCGACAGGGTCAGGGGATCAGCCCCAGCATTTT
TRBJ2-3	NA	TRBV5-1	NA	CASMMAGADTQYF	TGCGCCAGCATGATGGCAGGGGCAGATACGCAGTATTTT
TRBJ1-1	TRBD1	TRBV3-1/TRBV3-2	NA	CASSKTGGDTEAFF	TGTGCCAGCAGCAAGACAGGGGGCGATACTGAAGCTTTCTTT
TRBJ1-2	NA	TRBV2	NA	CASSVPLARGYTF	TGTGCCAGCAGTGTTCCCCTCGCCCGGGGCTACACCTTC
TRBJ1-6	TRBD1	TRBV19	NA	CASSIDRAWGGSSPLHF	TGTGCCAGTAGTATCGACAGGGCTTGGGGAGGGAGTTCACCCCTCCACTTT
TRBJ2-7	NA	TRBV2	few	CASSETAVATSYEQYF	TGTGCCAGCAGTGAAACGGCAGTCGCCACCTCCTACGAGCAGTACTTC
TRBJ2-1	TRBD2	TRBV6-2/TRBV6-3	NA	CASSYSSGSGDEQFF	TGTGCCAGCAGTTACTCTAGCGGGAGCGGCGATGAGCAGTTCTTC
TRBJ1-1	TRBD1	TRBV6-5	NA	CASRRPDRGQNEAFF	TGTGCCAGCAGGCGGCCGGACAGGGGGCAGAATGAAGCTTTCTTT
TRBJ2-7	NA	TRBV18	NA	CASSPSFHPYEQYF	TGTGCCAGCTCACCCTCCTTCCACCCCTACGAGCAGTACTTC
TRBJ1-6	NA	TRBV5-1	NA	CASGVGESYNSPLHF	TGCGCCAGCGGGGTAGGGGAGTCCTATAATTCACCCCTCCACTTT
TRBJ1-2	NA	TRBV24-1	NA	CATSDSGGNRYGYTF	TGTGCCACCAGTGATTCGGGAGGGAATCGCTATGGCTACACCTTC
TRBJ2-2	NA	TRBV9	NA	CASSERAGELFF	TGTGCCAGCAGCGAGCGTGCCGGGGAGCTGTTTTTT
TRBJ2-1	NA	TRBV2	few	CASTLPPEMVTQEQFF	TGTGCCAGCACCCTCCCTCCCGAAATGGTCACCCAGGAGCAGTTCTTC
TRBJ2-2	NA	TRBV10-3	NA	CAISEVGLPSGELFF	TGTGCCATCAGTGAGGTGGGACTCCCAAGCGGGGAGCTGTTTTTT
TRBJ2-7	TRBD1	TRBV5-1	once	CASSNRDRSFQYEQYF	TGCGCCAGCAGCAACCGGGACAGGAGCTTCCAGTACGAGCAGTACTTC
TRBJ1-1	NA	TRBV7-2	NA	CASSRRGAGTEAFF	TGTGCCAGCAGCCGCCGGGGGGCTGGGACTGAAGCTTTCTTT